The sequence of this T cell receptor beta chain was determined in a study of cytomegalovirus exposure and HLA in healthy donors. The CDR3 is 16 residues long. Germline V gives CDR1 LNHDA, CDR2 SQIVND (reference sequence). The V gene lost 4 bases and the J gene lost 6 bases, with 21 bases spanning the gap. General study points: It was approximately 160 TCR beta chains that were listed as cytomegalovirus-associated. Rarity marked most TCR sequences, yet some public TCRs occurred in many donors. Productive rates of about 87% or about 30% were seen for most TCR beta V segments in an earlier analysis.

Points on this clone: No antigen is known for it.

A multiplex PCR was run with 60 Vbeta primers and 13 Jbeta primers. TCRdb's copy holds only in-frame clones and misses some; the assay was immunoSEQ multiplex PCR. The repertoire holds about 140,000 clones, with about 78% as singletons. This chain connects TRBV19 to TRBJ1-1; possible D gene TRBD1, 6 bases. Specimen: PBMCs. The sequence was obtained from a young man in good health and CMV-seronegative. The DNA of the CDR3 is TGTGCCAGTAGTAGCCGGGACACTGAGAAGGGTGCTGAAGCTTTCTTT. Residues: CASSSRDTEKGAEAFF.